This TCR beta chain appears in the sequencing data of a study of T-cell reconstitution after alpha-beta-depleted transplantation in children. The CDR3 length is 14 residues. The germline V and J ends were trimmed by 1 base and 3 bases, with 9 bases remaining between them. Looked up from germline, CDR1 is SGHTA and CDR2 is FQGNSA. This sample's TCRbeta library carried unique molecular identifier barcodes. TCRdb processed the PCR reads anew with MiXCR; each CDR3 protein has one entry. Of about 440,000 distinct CDR3 sequences listed, roughly 43% were seen once; the top ten hold 27%. The rearrangement links TRBV7-2 to TRBJ1-1, with D unresolved. The material sequenced was PBMCs, taken before TCRalphabeta/CD19-depleted stem cell transplant. The receptor comes from a girl aged 2 to 10 with aplastic anemia, due to receive a stem cell transplant. As DNA, the CDR3 is TGTGCCAGCAGCTTAGTGGAGAGTTACACTGAAGCTTTCTTT. Its protein is CASSLVESYTEAFF. The entire variable domain, with the rest obtained from reference TRBV7-2 and TRBJ1-1, is as follows: GAGVSQSPSNKVTEKGKDVELRCDPISGHTALYWYRQSLGQGLEFLIYFQGNSAPDKSGLPSDRFSAERTGGSVSTLTIQRTQQEDSAVYLCASSLVESYTEAFFGQGTRLTVV.